This is a list of T cell receptor beta chains from one sample in a study of early T cells in non-severe SARS-CoV-2 infection. One entry per CDR3 protein results from TCRdb running MiXCR on the 5' RACE reads. The repertoire includes just under 85,000 distinct CDR3 sequences, roughly 10% of them detected once, and 8% to 8.5% sits in the top ten. Sequenced here: whole blood, sampled at baseline. These receptors all come from an adult who was a healthcare worker with PCR-confirmed SARS-CoV-2 infection or an uninfected control (not recorded which). Both conserved end residues are part of each CDR3. A D gene is named only where the DNA matches it firmly. Where a row states a size, it is once, few, many or the class of an expanded clone; other rows omit it.

few,14,TRBV28,TRBJ2-7,TRBD1,TGTGCCAGCAGTTCGGGACAGGCCCTCAACGAGCAGTACTTC,CASSSGQALNEQYF
many,13,TRBV24-1,TRBJ1-5,.,TGTGCCACCTCCACGAGGGGCGATCAGCCCCAGCATTTT,CATSTRGDQPQHF
.,13,TRBV20-1,TRBJ2-7,.,TGCAGTGCTAGAGGGGACTTCCATAACGAGCAGTACTTC,CSARGDFHNEQYF
few,13,TRBV10-2,TRBJ2-2,.,TGCGCCAGCAGTGAGATAGCGAGCGGGGAGCTGTTTTTT,CASSEIASGELFF
few,14,TRBV5-4,TRBJ2-1,.,TGTGCCAGCAGCCGGACAGCGGAGGGAAATGAGCAGTTCTTC,CASSRTAEGNEQFF
few,15,TRBV5-1,TRBJ2-3,TRBD1,TGCGCCAGCAGCACCTGGACAGGCGTCACAGATACGCAGTATTTT,CASSTWTGVTDTQYF
many,16,TRBV7-8,TRBJ2-3,.,TGTGCCAGCAGCTTAATAAGCGGTTCTGGCACAGATACGCAGTATTTT,CASSLISGSGTDTQYF
few,15,TRBV3-1,TRBJ2-7,TRBD1,TGTGCCAGCAGCCAAGGTCAGGGGGCTGGTGTGAAGCAGTACTTC,CASSQGQGAGVKQYF
.,11,TRBV3-1,TRBJ2-3,.,TGTGCCAGCAGCCAAACAGATACGCAGTATTTT,CASSQTDTQYF
.,13,TRBV12-3/TRBV12-4,TRBJ1-1,.,TGTGCCAGCAGTTTAGGGACAGTCCTTAGGGCTTTCTTT,CASSLGTVLRAFF
.,12,TRBV3-1,TRBJ1-2,.,TGTGCCAGCAGCCAACTCAACTATGGCTACACCTTC,CASSQLNYGYTF
few,15,TRBV5-1,TRBJ1-6,.,TGCGCCAGCAGCTTCGGGGGGACCGGTCGTTCACCCCTCCACTTT,CASSFGGTGRSPLHF
few,15,TRBV13,TRBJ2-7,.,TGTGCCAGCAGCAATTGGGAGGCCCCGGAATACGAGCAGTACTTC,CASSNWEAPEYEQYF
few,15,TRBV6-1,TRBJ2-5,.,TGTGCCAGCAAAGAGGGGGAGGACAGACAAGAGACCCAGTACTTC,CASKEGEDRQETQYF
.,13,TRBV18,TRBJ2-1,.,TGTGCCAGCTCACCCTCCCGGAGTTGGGAGCAGTTCTTC,CASSPSRSWEQFF
.,12,TRBV5-4,TRBJ2-3,.,TGTGCCAGCAGCTCCCCTGGGGATACGCAGTATTTT,CASSSPGDTQYF
many,11,TRBV20-1,TRBJ2-5,TRBD2,TGCGGAGGGAGGGGACTAGAGACCCAGTACTTC,CGGRGLETQYF
.,16,TRBV6-9,TRBJ2-3,.,TGTGCCAGCAGTTATTCGTGGCGGGAAAGCACAGATACGCAGTATTTT,CASSYSWRESTDTQYF
.,13,TRBV6-6,TRBJ1-5,TRBD1,TGTGCCAGCAGATTCCCAGGGGGTCAGCCCCAGCATTTT,CASRFPGGQPQHF
many,13,TRBV6-6,TRBJ1-1,.,TGTGCCAGCAGGCCGTTCATGAACACTGAAGCTTTCTTT,CASRPFMNTEAFF
.,14,TRBV4-2,TRBJ2-7,.,TGTGCCAGCAGCCATGAGCGGGCCGGATCCGAGCAGTACTTC,CASSHERAGSEQYF
few,14,TRBV28,TRBJ2-7,TRBD2,TGTGCCAGCAGCCCGGGGACTAGTTCCTACGAGCAGTACTTC,CASSPGTSSYEQYF
.,12,TRBV7-2,TRBJ2-7,.,TGTGCCAGCAGCCAAGGGGCCTTCGAGCAGTACTTC,CASSQGAFEQYF
.,15,TRBV30,TRBJ1-2,TRBD1,TGTGCCTGGAGTGTACCAGGGGGCGTTAGCTATGGCTACACCTTC,CAWSVPGGVSYGYTF
.,14,TRBV5-1,TRBJ1-5,.,TGCGCCAGCAGCCCCGACTCGCCGGGGGATGGCCAGCATTTT,CASSPDSPGDGQHF
few,15,TRBV7-2,TRBJ2-1,.,TGTGCCAGCAGCTTAGCGCGGGACTTCTTCATTGAGCAGTTCTTC,CASSLARDFFIEQFF
few,13,TRBV5-1,TRBJ2-5,.,TGCGCCAGCTGCCGGGACTTGCAAGAGACCCAGTACTTC,CASCRDLQETQYF
many,12,TRBV29-1,TRBJ1-2,.,TGCAGCGCCTCAGGACAGAGCTATGGCTACACCTTC,CSASGQSYGYTF
few,13,TRBV13,TRBJ1-1,.,TGTGCCAGCAGCCCGTCGATGAACACTGAAGCTTTCTTT,CASSPSMNTEAFF
many,18,TRBV23-1,TRBJ2-2,.,TGCGCCAGCAGTCAATATCCAACCGGGGGACCGAACACCGGGGAGCTGTTTTTT,CASSQYPTGGPNTGELFF
few,16,TRBV27,TRBJ1-1,TRBD1,TGTGCCAGCAGTGTTGGGACAGGGGGGTCGGACACTGAAGCTTTCTTT,CASSVGTGGSDTEAFF
many,14,TRBV7-9,TRBJ2-1,.,TGTGCCAGCAGCGTGACAGAATCCTACAATGAGCAGTTCTTC,CASSVTESYNEQFF
few,13,TRBV6-5,TRBJ1-2,.,TGTGCCAGCAGTTACTCAGGGGACTATGGCTACACCTTC,CASSYSGDYGYTF
.,14,TRBV7-3,TRBJ2-5,TRBD1,TGTGCCAGCAGCTCCCACCGGGACAGGGGGACCCAGTACTTC,CASSSHRDRGTQYF
.,15,TRBV9,TRBJ2-1,TRBD2,TGTGCCAGCAGCGTTCAGGGACTAGCGGGCAATGAGCAGTTCTTC,CASSVQGLAGNEQFF
few,13,TRBV7-2,TRBJ2-5,.,TGTGCCAGCAGCTTTTACAGGGAGGCGACCCAGTACTTC,CASSFYREATQYF
few,17,TRBV28,TRBJ2-2,TRBD2,TGTGCCAGCAGTTTACGACTAGCGGGAGGGCTCACCGGGGAGCTGTTTTTT,CASSLRLAGGLTGELFF
.,16,TRBV5-1,TRBJ2-3,.,TGCGCCAGCAGCTTGGCGGGAGGACAGAACACAGATACGCAGTATTTT,CASSLAGGQNTDTQYF
many,16,TRBV5-4,TRBJ2-3,.,TGTGCCAGCAGCCTAGGGGGGAGAGCGACTAAGGATACGCAGTATTTT,CASSLGGRATKDTQYF
.,16,TRBV28,TRBJ2-3,TRBD2,TGTGCCAGCAGTCGCCTAGCGGGCCTTAGCACAGATACGCAGTATTTT,CASSRLAGLSTDTQYF
many,14,TRBV5-4,TRBJ1-1,.,TGTGCCAGCAGTCGACAGCTCCAGAACACTGAAGCTTTCTTT,CASSRQLQNTEAFF
.,14,TRBV12-3/TRBV12-4,TRBJ2-1,.,TGTGCCAGCAGTCCGCATGGACTGAGGAATGAGCAGTTCTTC,CASSPHGLRNEQFF